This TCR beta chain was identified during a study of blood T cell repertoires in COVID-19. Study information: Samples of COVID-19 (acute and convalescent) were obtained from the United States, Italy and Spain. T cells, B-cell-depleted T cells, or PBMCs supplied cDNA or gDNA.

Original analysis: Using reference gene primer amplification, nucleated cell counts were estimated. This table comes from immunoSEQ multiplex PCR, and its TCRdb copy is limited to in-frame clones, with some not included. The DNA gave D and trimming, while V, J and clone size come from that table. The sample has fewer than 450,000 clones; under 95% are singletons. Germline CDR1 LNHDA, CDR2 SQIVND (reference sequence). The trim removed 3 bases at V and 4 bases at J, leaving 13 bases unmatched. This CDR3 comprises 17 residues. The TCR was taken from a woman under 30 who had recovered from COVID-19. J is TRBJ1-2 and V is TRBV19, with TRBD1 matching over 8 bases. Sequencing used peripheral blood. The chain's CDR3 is CASSIRQGTTLIYGYTF. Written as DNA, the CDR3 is TGTGCCAGTAGTATTAGACAGGGGACCACCCTTATCTATGGCTACACCTTC.